This paragraph covers one TCR beta chain sequence. What it binds is unknown. Study conclusions and caveats: In terms of TCR gene usage, tumor memory CD4+ T cells clustered together with blood and lymph node memory CD4+ cells, as well as with lymph node naive CD4+ cells. Tumor-infiltrating Treg TCR alpha and beta sequences overlapped most with tumor naive CD4+ T cells, then blood naive.

Constant-region reverse primers amplified full-length variable regions, followed by semi-nested Nested Universal Primer A PCR. TCRdb ran MiXCR on the 5' RACE reads and lists one entry per CDR3 protein. Here the sample spans roughly 45,000 distinct CDR3 sequences, around 28% being singletons. CDR1 and CDR2 (germline): SQVTM, ANQGSEA. The CDR3 extends over 13 amino acids. With V trimmed by 5 bases and J by 3 bases, 7 bases remained unmatched. Memory CD4+ T cells were sorted as CD4+CD45RO+CD25- cells. Material: tumor-infiltrating memory CD4+ T cells sorted from the breast tumor. Subset here: memory CD4+ T cells, CD4+CD45RO+CD25-. The chain employs TRBV29-1 and TRBJ2-7, with 7 bases aligning to TRBD1. The source is a female donor with breast cancer. CDR3 nucleotides: TGCAGCGTTAGGGTGACAGGGCGCTACGAGCAGTACTTC. It yields the protein CSVRVTGRYEQYF.